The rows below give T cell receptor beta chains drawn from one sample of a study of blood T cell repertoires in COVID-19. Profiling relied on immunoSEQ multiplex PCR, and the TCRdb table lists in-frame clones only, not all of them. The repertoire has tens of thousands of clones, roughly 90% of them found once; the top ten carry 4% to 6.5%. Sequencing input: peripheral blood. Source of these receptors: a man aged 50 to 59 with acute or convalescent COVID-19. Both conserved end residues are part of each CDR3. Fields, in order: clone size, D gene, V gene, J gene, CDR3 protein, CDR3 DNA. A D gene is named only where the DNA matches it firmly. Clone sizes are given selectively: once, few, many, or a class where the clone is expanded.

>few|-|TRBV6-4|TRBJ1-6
CASSGTARDNSPLHF
TGTGCCAGCAGTGGAACGGCCAGGGATAATTCACCCCTCCACTTT
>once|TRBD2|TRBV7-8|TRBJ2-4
CASSLAGGSIQYF
TGTGCCAGCAGCTTAGCGGGGGGGAGCATTCAGTACTTC
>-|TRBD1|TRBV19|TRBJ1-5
CASSHDRVGQPQHF
TGTGCCAGTAGCCACGACAGGGTTGGGCAGCCCCAGCATTTT
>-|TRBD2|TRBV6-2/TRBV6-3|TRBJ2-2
CASSNHGLAGANTGELFF
TGTGCCAGCAGTAACCATGGACTAGCGGGCGCGAACACCGGGGAGCTGTTTTTT
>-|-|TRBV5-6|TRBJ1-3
CASSSSRGGNTIYF
TGTGCCAGCAGTTCTTCTCGGGGGGGAAACACCATATATTTT
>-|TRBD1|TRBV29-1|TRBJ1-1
CSPNAAGGTEAFF
TGCAGCCCCAACGCGGCAGGGGGCACTGAAGCTTTCTTT
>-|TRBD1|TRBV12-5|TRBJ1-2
CASGPDRGTGGYTF
TGTGCTAGTGGTCCCGACAGGGGGACGGGCGGCTACACCTTC
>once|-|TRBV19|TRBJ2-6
CASSITGTVVNGANVLTF
TGTGCCAGTAGTATCACAGGGACCGTAGTGAACGGGGCCAACGTCCTGACTTTC
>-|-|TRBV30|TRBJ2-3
CASARGTDTQYF
TGTGCCTCTGCCCGGGGCACAGATACGCAGTATTTT
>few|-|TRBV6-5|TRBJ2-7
CASTRRGGSYEQYF
TGTGCCAGCACCCGGCGGGGCGGCTCCTACGAGCAGTACTTC
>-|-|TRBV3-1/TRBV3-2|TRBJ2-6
CASSQTAGARGSGANVLTF
TGTGCCAGCAGCCAAACGGCGGGGGCCCGGGGCTCTGGGGCCAACGTCCTGACTTTC
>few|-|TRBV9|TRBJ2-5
CASSPSPQAQETQYF
TGTGCCAGCAGCCCCAGTCCCCAGGCACAAGAGACCCAGTACTTC
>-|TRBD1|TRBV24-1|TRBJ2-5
CATGQQQETQYF
TGTGCCACGGGACAGCAACAAGAGACCCAGTACTTC
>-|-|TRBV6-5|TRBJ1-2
CASSYERGLRGGYTF
TGTGCCAGCAGTTACGAGCGGGGGCTAAGGGGTGGCTACACCTTC
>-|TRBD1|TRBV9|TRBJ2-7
CASSGGTDSYEQYF
TGTGCCAGCAGCGGGGGGACAGACTCCTACGAGCAGTACTTC
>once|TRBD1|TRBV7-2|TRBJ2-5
CASSFGQAGVQETQYF
TGTGCCAGCAGCTTCGGACAGGCAGGGGTTCAAGAGACCCAGTACTTC
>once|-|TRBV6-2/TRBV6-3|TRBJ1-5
CASSPGWGGNQPQHF
TGTGCCAGCAGTCCCGGATGGGGAGGCAATCAGCCCCAGCATTTT
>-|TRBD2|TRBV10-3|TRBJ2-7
CAIKPAGGPGEQYF
TGTGCCATCAAGCCAGCGGGAGGGCCGGGTGAGCAGTACTTC
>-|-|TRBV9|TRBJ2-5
CASSVGDSQETQYF
TGTGCCAGCAGCGTAGGTGACAGCCAAGAGACCCAGTACTTC
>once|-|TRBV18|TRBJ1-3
CASSPPRLSSGNTIYF
TGTGCCAGCTCTCCTCCACGACTGAGCTCTGGAAACACCATATATTTT
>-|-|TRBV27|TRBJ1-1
CASSGGDVLGSMGAFF
TGTGCCAGCAGTGGGGGGGACGTACTTGGAAGTATGGGAGCTTTCTTT
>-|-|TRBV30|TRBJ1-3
CAWTGDSGNTIYF
TGTGCCTGGACAGGGGACTCTGGAAACACCATATATTTT
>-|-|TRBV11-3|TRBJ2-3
CASSLPVTDTQYF
TGTGCCAGCAGCTTACCAGTCACAGATACGCAGTATTTT
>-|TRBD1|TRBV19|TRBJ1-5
CASSPPGTGPGRNQPQHF
TGTGCCAGTAGTCCCCCCGGGACAGGCCCCGGTAGAAATCAGCCCCAGCATTTT
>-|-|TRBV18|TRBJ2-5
CASSRLRGSQETQYF
TGTGCCAGCTCACGGTTGCGGGGCTCTCAAGAGACCCAGTACTTC
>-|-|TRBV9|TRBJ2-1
CASSRDNEQFF
TGTGCCAGCAGCCGAGACAATGAGCAGTTCTTC
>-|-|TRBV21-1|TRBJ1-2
CASSPKAGARNGYTF
TGTGCCAGCAGCCCTAAGGCAGGGGCCAGGAATGGCTACACCTTC
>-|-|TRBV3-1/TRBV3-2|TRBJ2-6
CASSQSLSSGANVLTF
TGTGCCAGCAGCCAGTCACTTAGCTCTGGGGCCAACGTCCTGACTTTC
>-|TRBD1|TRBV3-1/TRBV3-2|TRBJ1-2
CASSPGQAGYTF
TGTGCCAGCAGCCCGGGACAGGCTGGCTACACCTTC
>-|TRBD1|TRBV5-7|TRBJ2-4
CASSLRTGPLAKNIQYF
TGTGCCAGCAGCCTTCGGACAGGTCCTTTAGCCAAAAACATTCAGTACTTC
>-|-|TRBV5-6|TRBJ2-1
CASSPRTIWSYNEQFF
TGTGCCAGCAGCCCAAGGACTATATGGTCCTACAATGAGCAGTTCTTC
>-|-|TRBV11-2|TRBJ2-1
CASSLDLTRRDNEQFF
TGTGCCAGCAGCTTAGATTTAACTAGAAGGGACAATGAGCAGTTCTTC
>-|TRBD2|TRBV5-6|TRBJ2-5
CASSWGVSGRAPETQYF
TGTGCCAGCAGCTGGGGGGTGAGCGGGAGGGCCCCAGAGACCCAGTACTTC
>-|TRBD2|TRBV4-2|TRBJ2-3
CASSQGGLAGFTDTQYF
TGTGCCAGCAGCCAAGGAGGGCTAGCGGGATTCACAGATACGCAGTATTTT
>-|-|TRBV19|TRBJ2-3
CASSMSRTDTQYF
TGTGCCAGTAGTATGTCCCGAACTGATACGCAGTATTTT
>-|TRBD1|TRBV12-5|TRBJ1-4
CASGSGGFEKLFF
TGTGCTAGTGGTTCAGGGGGTTTTGAAAAACTGTTTTTT
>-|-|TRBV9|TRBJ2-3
CASSLTESGVTDTQYF
TGTGCCAGCAGCCTAACGGAATCGGGAGTTACAGATACGCAGTATTTT
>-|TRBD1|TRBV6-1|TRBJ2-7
CASSEAGQVWVEQYF
TGTGCCAGCAGTGAAGCCGGACAGGTTTGGGTCGAGCAGTACTTC
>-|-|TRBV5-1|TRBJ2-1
CASSSDFNEQFF
TGCGCCAGCAGCTCGGACTTTAATGAGCAGTTCTTC
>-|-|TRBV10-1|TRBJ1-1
CASSVNRVNTEAFF
TGCGCCAGCAGTGTAAACAGGGTGAACACTGAAGCTTTCTTT
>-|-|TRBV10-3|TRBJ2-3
CAISESSVGPDTQYF
TGTGCCATCAGTGAGTCGTCAGTTGGCCCAGATACGCAGTATTTT
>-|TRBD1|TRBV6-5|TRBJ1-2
CASSQGTGSNYGYTF
TGTGCCAGCAGCCAAGGGACAGGGTCTAACTATGGCTACACCTTC
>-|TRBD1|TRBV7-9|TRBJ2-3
CASSSGQVITDTQYF
TGTGCCAGCAGCTCGGGACAGGTGATCACAGATACGCAGTATTTT
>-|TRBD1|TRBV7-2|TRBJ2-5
CASSQGDRGSQETQYF
TGTGCCAGCAGCCAAGGGGACAGGGGTTCCCAAGAGACCCAGTACTTC
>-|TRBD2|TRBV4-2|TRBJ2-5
CASSLEPPRLAGLGKGETQYF
TGTGCCAGCAGCCTAGAGCCCCCAAGGCTAGCGGGATTAGGGAAGGGGGAGACCCAGTACTTC
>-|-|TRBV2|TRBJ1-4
CASSEDYLNEKLFF
TGTGCCAGCAGTGAAGATTACCTAAATGAAAAACTGTTTTTT
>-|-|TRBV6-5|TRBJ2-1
CASSRGNNEQFF
TGTGCCAGCAGTCGCGGGAACAATGAGCAGTTCTTC
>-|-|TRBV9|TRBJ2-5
CASSVEGVPKETQYF
TGTGCCAGCAGCGTAGAAGGGGTACCCAAGGAGACCCAGTACTTC
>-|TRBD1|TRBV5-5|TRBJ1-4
CASSSTGANEKLFF
TGTGCCAGCAGCTCAACAGGGGCCAATGAAAAACTGTTTTTT
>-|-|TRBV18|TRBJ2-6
CASSPLSGGSSGANVLTF
TGTGCCAGCTCACCATTATCAGGGGGGAGTTCTGGGGCCAACGTCCTGACTTTC
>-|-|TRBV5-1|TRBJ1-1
CASSARDKPTEAFF
TGCGCCAGCAGCGCCCGGGACAAGCCCACTGAAGCTTTCTTT
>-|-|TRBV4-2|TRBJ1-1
CASSQARGETEAFF
TGTGCCAGCAGCCAAGCTCGGGGGGAGACTGAAGCTTTCTTT
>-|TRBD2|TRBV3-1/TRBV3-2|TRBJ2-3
CASSRRTSGRAPPDTQYF
TGTGCCAGCAGCCGCCGGACTAGCGGGAGGGCCCCCCCAGATACGCAGTATTTT
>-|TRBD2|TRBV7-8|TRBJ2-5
CASSLGRLAGGGETQYF
TGTGCCAGCAGCTTAGGGAGACTAGCGGGAGGAGGTGAGACCCAGTACTTC
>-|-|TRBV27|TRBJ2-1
CASSTIIGRDSLNEQFF
TGTGCCAGCAGTACGATCATTGGCAGGGATTCTCTCAATGAGCAGTTCTTC